This T cell receptor beta chain originates from a study of early T cells in non-severe SARS-CoV-2 infection. Study background: Sequenced bulk RNA came from whole blood that was unsorted, and chains were unpaired.

In this sample, this clonotype turned up many times. From the 5' RACE reads, TCRdb called clonotypes with MiXCR, one entry per CDR3 protein. The sample yields tens of thousands of distinct CDR3 sequences, 10% seen once. The CDR3 sequence is 13 residues long. Germline V gene data show CDR1 as SGHRS and CDR2 as YFSETQ. V lost 4 bases and J 5 bases, leaving 13 bases between the germline ends. This chain links TRBV5-1 with TRBJ2-7; D gene ambiguous. The sequence was collected from an adult who was a healthcare worker with PCR-confirmed SARS-CoV-2 infection or an uninfected control (not recorded which). Sample: whole blood. CDR3 loop: CASSPTVADEQYF. The CDR3 DNA reads as TGCGCCAGCAGCCCGACCGTCGCGGACGAGCAGTACTTC.